This passage covers 14 T cell receptor beta chains from one sample sequenced in a study of T cells in Graves' hyperthyroidism and ophthalmopathy. It was RNA transcripts that yielded the amplified TCR beta CDR3 regions. The HTBI primer set served for first-round RT-PCR of the TCR CDR3. TCRdb analysed the multiplex PCR reads with MiXCR anew, one entry per CDR3 protein. The table shows nearly 600,000 distinct CDR3 sequences, with about 15% occurring only once. Source material: blood. The receptors derive from a young woman with Graves' hyperthyroidism that later progressed to Graves' ophthalmopathy.

This clonotype has at least ten counts. The chain recombines TRBV19 with TRBJ1-6; D might be TRBD1 (6 bases). Germline CDR1 is LNHDA and CDR2 is SQIVND (reference sequence). This CDR3 has 14 amino acids. V lost 7 bases to trimming and J lost 6 bases, with 13 bases between them. The DNA of the CDR3 is TGTGCCAGTACCTTGGGCAGGGGTAATTCACCCCTCCACTTT. Amino acid sequence: CASTLGRGNSPLHF.

The chain combines TRBV28 with TRBJ2-7; 8 bases fit TRBD2. CDR1 MDHEN and CDR2 SYDVKM come from the germline V gene. V shed 4 bases, J shed 3 bases, and the junction held 11 bases outside the gene matches. This CDR3 is 16 amino acids long. The CDR3 here is CASSYNLAGLDYEQYF. CDR3 bases: TGTGCCAGCAGTTATAATCTAGCGGGCTTGGACTACGAGCAGTACTTC.

The gene calls are TRBV19 and TRBJ1-1; D gene uncertain. The V end lost 2 bases, the J end lost 6 bases, and 4 bases lay between the germline ends. CDR1 is LNHDA and CDR2 is SQIVND in the germline V gene (reference sequence). The CDR3 is 11 residues long. CDR3 in DNA: TGTGCCAGTAGTATAAGGGCTGAAGCTTTCTTT. Protein product: CASSIRAEAFF. The full variable domain, in which reference TRBV19 and TRBJ1-1 provide the parts outside the CDR3, is DGGITQSPKYLFRKEGQNVTLSCEQNLNHDAMYWYRQDPGQGLRLIYYSQIVNDFQKGDIAEGYSVSREKKESFPLTVTSAQKNPTAFYLCASSIRAEAFFGQGTRLTVV.

This clonotype was detected ten times or more. The chain couples TRBV12-3 or TRBV12-4 to TRBJ2-3; D is ambiguous. The V end lost 6 bases, the J end lost 2 bases, and 9 bases lay between the germline ends. This CDR3 has 13 residues. The CDR3 reads CASSSETTDTQYF. The CDR3 DNA reads as TGTGCCAGCAGCAGTGAGACCACAGATACGCAGTATTTT.

In this sample, this clonotype turned up many times. The CDR3 bases are TGTGCCAGCAGTTTAGACCCAGGACCTGGCACTGAAGCTTTCTTT. Translating it yields CASSLDPGPGTEAFF. V and J are TRBV12-3 or TRBV12-4 and TRBJ1-1; D not resolved. V shed 1 base and J shed 4 bases, with 13 bases lying between them. The CDR3 length is 15 residues.

This clonotype has a count of ten or more. The chain has TRBV12-3 or TRBV12-4 and TRBJ2-5; D possibly uses TRBD1 or TRBD2 (5 bases each). The CDR3 has 14 residues. V lost 6 bases and J lost 0, with 11 bases in between. The CDR3 spells CASSRGVDQETQYF. DNA for the CDR3: TGTGCCAGCAGCCGAGGGGTAGACCAAGAGACCCAGTACTTC.

This clonotype has a count of ten or more. The rearrangement uses TRBV12-3 or TRBV12-4 and TRBJ1-1; the D is unclear. The V end lost 2 bases, the J end lost 3 bases, and 19 bases lay between the germline ends. CDR3 length: 17 amino acids. CDR3 amino acids: CASSLFLRGPMYTEAFF. In DNA form, the CDR3 reads TGTGCCAGCAGTTTATTTCTTCGGGGTCCTATGTACACTGAAGCTTTCTTT.

This clonotype was picked up a small number of times. This sequence joins TRBV7-6 and TRBJ1-1; the match to TRBD1 covers 7 bases. The CDR3 is 13 residues long. Germline V lookup: CDR1 SGHVS, CDR2 FNYEAQ. Unmatched junction bases numbered 3, after V lost 1 base and J lost 7 bases. CDR3 bases: TGTGCCAGCAGCTTAGAGACAGGGTATGAAGCTTTCTTT. Translating gives CASSLETGYEAFF.

This clonotype was picked up many times. This chain links TRBV7-9 with TRBJ2-3; D call uncertain. CDR1 is SEHNR, CDR2 FQNEAQ, per germline (reference sequence). The CDR3 has 12 amino acids. V lost 6 bases and J lost 4, with 8 bases in between. CDR3: CASRAPPDTQYF. In DNA, the CDR3 is TGTGCCAGCAGGGCTCCGCCAGATACGCAGTATTTT.

This clonotype appeared many times. The chain couples TRBV7-3 to TRBJ2-3; D not certain. CDR1 and CDR2 (germline): SGHTA, FQGTGA. Trimming removed 5 bases at V and 0 bases at J, with 15 bases between. The CDR3 extends over 16 amino acids. The CDR3 spells CASSDSISYSTDTQYF. In nucleotides, the CDR3 is TGTGCCAGCAGCGATTCGATTAGCTACAGCACAGATACGCAGTATTTT.

The V gene is TRBV2, the J gene TRBJ1-5; 9 bases are shared with TRBD1. The CDR3 extends over 15 amino acids. The ends lost 7 bases at V and 5 bases at J; junction bases unmatched: 9. The germline gives CDR1 SNHLY, CDR2 FYNNEI. This chain's CDR3 is CASILGQGGDQPQHF. The DNA for the CDR3 is TGTGCCAGCATCCTGGGACAGGGAGGAGATCAGCCCCAGCATTTT.

This clonotype was detected ten times or more. The chain combines TRBV11-3 with TRBJ1-2; the D is unclear. The germline CDR1 and CDR2 sequences are SGHNT and YENEEA. This CDR3 has 15 amino acids. Between the trimmed V and J ends, which lost 1 base and 3 bases, there was a span of 12 bases. The CDR3 sequence: CASSLGRNQDYGYTF. CDR3 nucleotide sequence: TGTGCCAGCAGCTTAGGACGCAACCAGGACTATGGCTACACCTTC.

In this sample, this clonotype turned up many times. The rearrangement uses TRBV12-3 or TRBV12-4 and TRBJ1-2, with TRBD1 matching over 8 bases. The ends lost 6 bases at V and 6 bases at J; junction bases unmatched: 9. The CDR3 runs 14 residues. The CDR3 spells CASSQGQVWDGYTF. In DNA, the CDR3 is TGTGCCAGCAGCCAGGGACAGGTTTGGGATGGCTACACCTTC.

The CDR3 is CASSITGGDNQPQHF. The CDR3 nucleotides are TGTGCCAGTAGTATAACAGGCGGGGACAATCAGCCCCAGCATTTT. The rearrangement links TRBV19 to TRBJ1-5; D might be TRBD1 (5 bases). V was clipped by 2 bases and J by 3 bases, with 11 bases between them. CDR1 LNHDA and CDR2 SQIVND come from the germline V gene (reference sequence). The CDR3 sequence is 15 residues long.